These 22 T cell receptor beta chains were sequenced from one sample in a study of T cells in Graves' hyperthyroidism and ophthalmopathy. The source material, RNA transcripts, was used to amplify TCR beta CDR3 regions. During a first-round RT-PCR of the TCR CDR3, the HTBI primer set was used. Each CDR3 protein gets one entry after TCRdb re-called the multiplex PCR reads with MiXCR. This table holds over 250,000 distinct CDR3 sequences, approximately 23% found once. Material: blood. These TCRs come from a man aged 25-40 years with Graves' ophthalmopathy.

This CDR3 reads CASSYSDRGGVNTEAFF. In nucleotides, the CDR3 is TGTGCCAGCAGTTACTCGGACAGGGGTGGGGTGAACACTGAAGCTTTCTTT. The genes are TRBV3-1 and TRBJ1-1, with 9 bases lining up with TRBD1. The V and J ends lost 6 bases and 0 bases, in that order; junction bases with no gene match: 11. This CDR3 spans 17 amino acids. The germline V gene encodes CDR1 LGHDT and CDR2 YNNKEL (reference sequence).

V usage is TRBV12-3 or TRBV12-4 and J usage is TRBJ2-1, with D possibly being TRBD1 (6 bases). CDR3 size: 14 residues. Trimming left V 5 bases short and J 4 bases short, with 12 bases between. CDR3 nucleotides: TGTGCCAGCAGTCCTGGACAGACGTACAATGAGCAGTTCTTC. The encoded protein is CASSPGQTYNEQFF.

The chain has TRBV19 and TRBJ2-6; D possibly uses TRBD1 or TRBD2 (5 bases each). This CDR3 has 15 residues. Trimming cost V 5 bases and J 0 bases, with 8 bases left between them. The germline CDR1 and CDR2 sequences are LNHDA and SQIVND (reference sequence). The CDR3 sequence is CASSHGASGANVLTF. The CDR3 DNA reads as TGTGCCAGTAGTCACGGGGCCTCTGGGGCCAACGTCCTGACTTTC.

This clonotype was counted many times. The chain employs TRBV2 and TRBJ2-1, with 8 bases identical to TRBD2. V lost 3 bases to trimming and J lost 9 bases; unmatched junction nucleotides: 7. There are 14 residues in the CDR3. The germline V gene encodes CDR1 SNHLY and CDR2 FYNNEI. The CDR3: CASSDRAGGGEQFF. The CDR3 region has the DNA TGTGCCAGCAGTGATCGGGCGGGAGGCGGTGAGCAGTTCTTC.

This clonotype was counted only a few times. The chain has TRBV11-3 and TRBJ2-1; TRBD2 aligns across 10 bases. The CDR3 sequence is 19 residues long. Trimming removed 0 bases from V and 5 bases from J; junction bases left unmatched: 13. Germline V gives CDR1 SGHNT, CDR2 YENEEA. CDR3 amino acids: CASSLDSASGSIPHNEQFF. As DNA, the CDR3 is TGTGCCAGCAGCTTAGATAGCGCTAGCGGGAGTATCCCACACAATGAGCAGTTCTTC.

This clonotype was counted many times. Germline and junction disagree at one end, which may indicate a read error. The V and J genes are TRBV5-1 and TRBJ2-1; 8 positions agree with TRBD2. CDR1 and CDR2 from the germline V gene are SGHRS and YFSETQ. The CDR3 has 15 amino acids. CDR3 nucleotide sequence: TGTGCCAGCAGCCTTACTAGCGGTTCCTACAATGAGCAGTTCTTC. Protein product: CASSLTSGSYNEQFF.

The chain is built from TRBV27 and TRBJ2-7; D might be TRBD1 (5 bases). Trimming shortened V by 5 bases and J by 7 bases, and 12 bases separated the two germline ends. The germline V gene encodes CDR1 MNHEY and CDR2 SMNVEV (reference sequence). The CDR3 consists of 12 residues. Here the CDR3 reads CASSPTGLEQYF. The CDR3 DNA sequence: TGTGCCAGCAGTCCTACAGGATTAGAGCAGTACTTC.

A few counts support this clonotype. The CDR3 here is CASSWGQGARTDTQYF. The CDR3 DNA is TGCGCCAGCAGCTGGGGCCAGGGGGCGAGGACAGATACGCAGTATTTT. The chain uses TRBV5-1 and TRBJ2-3, with TRBD1 identical over 8 bases. The V segment lost 3 bases and the J segment 3 bases; nucleotides outside the gene matches: 9. Germline V gene lookup returns CDR1 SGHRS and CDR2 YFSETQ. This CDR3 comprises 16 residues.

J is TRBJ2-3 and V is TRBV2; 7 bases fit TRBD1. The CDR3 spans 12 residues. V lost 11 bases to trimming and J lost 2 bases; unmatched junction nucleotides: 4. The V gene's germline CDR1 is SNHLY and CDR2 FYNNEI. In DNA, the CDR3 is TGTGCCGGGGGACAGAACACAGATACGCAGTATTTT. Translating gives CAGGQNTDTQYF.

This clonotype was picked up many times. V and J are TRBV13 and TRBJ2-1; 8 nucleotides agree with TRBD2. This CDR3 has 14 residues. The junction had 3 bases not matched to a gene; V was cut back by 2 bases and J by 6 bases. Germline CDR1 reads PRHDT; CDR2 reads FYEKMQ (reference sequence). The CDR3 reads CASSLMSGSNEQFF. CDR3 sequence (DNA): TGTGCCAGCAGCTTAATGAGCGGGAGCAATGAGCAGTTCTTC. The full variable domain, with the rest looked up from reference TRBV13 and TRBJ2-1, is AAGVIQSPRHLIKEKRETATLKCYPIPRHDTVYWYQQGPGQDPQFLISFYEKMQSDKGSIPDRFSAQQFSDYHSELNMSSLELGDSALYFCASSLMSGSNEQFFGPGTRLTVL.

This clonotype was counted ten times or more. The J gene is TRBJ1-2, the V gene TRBV20-1, with a possible D match to TRBD1 (6 bases). The V end was cut by 0 bases, the J end by 1 base, with 12 bases between. The CDR3 covers 15 residues. Germline assignment: CDR1 DFQATT and CDR2 SNEGSKA (reference sequence). This CDR3 reads CSARDMGARNYGYTF. Written as DNA, the CDR3 is TGCAGTGCTAGAGACATGGGGGCGCGTAACTATGGCTACACCTTC.

By its share, this clonotype is medium-sized. CDR3 in DNA: TGTGCCAGCAGTTACTGGTTCGGGGATTACTACAATGAGCAGTTCTTC. It specifies CASSYWFGDYYNEQFF. The chain joins TRBV27 to TRBJ2-1, with D perhaps matching TRBD2 (5 bases). V dropped 4 bases and J dropped 3 bases, with 16 bases sitting between them. The germline gives CDR1 MNHEY, CDR2 SMNVEV (reference sequence). The CDR3 contains 16 residues.

The chain combines TRBV6-2 or TRBV6-3 with TRBJ2-1, with 7 bases fitting TRBD2. The J call may be faulty, since TRBJ2-7 better matches the DNA end. The germline V gene encodes CDR1 MNHEY and CDR2 SVGEGT. The CDR3 totals 14 residues. The CDR3 DNA sequence: TGTGCCAGCAGCGGGCCAGCGGGGAACAATGAGCAGTACTTC. Protein: CASSGPAGNNEQYF.

This clonotype has a handful of counts. This CDR3 reads CASSAAGGAGEQYF. CDR3 bases: TGCGCCAGCAGTGCGGCAGGCGGAGCTGGCGAGCAGTACTTC. The chain recombines TRBV10-2 with TRBJ2-7; no firm D call. The V end was cut by 4 bases, the J end by 6 bases, with 16 bases between. Germline CDR1 WSHSY, CDR2 SAAADI. This CDR3 region has 14 residues.

The chain carries TRBV15 and TRBJ2-7; 8 bases fit TRBD1. J was trimmed by 6 bases and V by 4 bases; bases with no gene match: 8. Germline V gene lookup returns CDR1 LNHNV and CDR2 YYDKDF (reference sequence). The CDR3 covers 14 residues. The CDR3 loop is CATSTVDRDGEQYF. For the CDR3, the DNA is TGTGCCACCAGCACAGTGGACAGGGACGGCGAGCAGTACTTC. Drawing the rest from reference TRBV15 and TRBJ2-7, the complete variable domain is DAMVIQNPRYQVTQFGKPVTLSCSQTLNHNVMYWYQQKSSQAPKLLFHYYDKDFNNEADTPDNFQSRRPNTSFCFLDIRSPGLGDTAMYLCATSTVDRDGEQYFGPGTRLTVT.

The J gene is TRBJ1-2, the V gene TRBV28; 7 bases line up with TRBD1. Germline V lookup: CDR1 MDHEN, CDR2 SYDVKM. V was clipped by 6 bases and J by 5 bases; unmatched bases: 6. This CDR3 spans 13 amino acids. In nucleotides, the CDR3 is TGTGCCAGCAGATACGGGACAGATTATGGCTACACCTTC. Translation: CASRYGTDYGYTF.

The V and J genes are TRBV7-9 and TRBJ2-5, with TRBD1 as a possible D gene (6 bases). The CDR3 is 16 residues long. Germline V gene lookup returns CDR1 SEHNR and CDR2 FQNEAQ (reference sequence). V was trimmed by 5 bases and J by 2 bases, leaving 18 bases between them. CDR3 nucleotides: TGTGCCAGCAGCCCCAATAACAGGGTAGCTCAAGAGACCCAGTACTTC. It is translated as CASSPNNRVAQETQYF.

To note about this clonotype: The junction differs from germline at one of its ends, possibly a read error. V is TRBV12-3 or TRBV12-4 and J is TRBJ2-1; 13 bases are shared with TRBD2. CDR3 length: 15 amino acids. The CDR3 DNA is TGTGCCAGCAGCCCAGGGACTAGCGGGAACAATGAGCAGCTCTTC. Translating it yields CASSPGTSGNNEQLF.

This clonotype showed up many times. The rearrangement uses TRBV2 and TRBJ2-2, with D unclear. This CDR3 is built from 16 residues. From germline, CDR1 is SNHLY and CDR2 FYNNEI. V was shortened by 10 bases and J by 0 bases, with 18 bases between the two germline ends. CDR3 DNA sequence: TGTGCCACCGCGAGCCTGGGCCGTGCGAACACCGGGGAGCTGTTTTTT. It codes for CATASLGRANTGELFF.

CDR3: CASSPTSGSGSEQFF. CDR3 bases: TGTGCCAGCAGCCCGACTAGCGGGAGCGGGAGTGAGCAGTTCTTC. The chain employs TRBV7-8 and TRBJ2-1; 12 positions match TRBD2. CDR3 length equals 15 residues. Germline V gene data show CDR1 as SGHVS and CDR2 as FQNEAQ. Trimming removed 5 bases from V and 9 bases from J; junction bases left unmatched: 8.

This clonotype has just a few counts. The CDR3 here is CASSLSIRGGQETQYF. CDR3 bases: TGTGCCAGCAGTTTATCGATTAGAGGGGGCCAAGAGACCCAGTACTTC. The chain combines TRBV27 with TRBJ2-5; TRBD1 is a possible D gene (6 bases). Germline lookup yields CDR1 MNHEY and CDR2 SMNVEV (reference sequence). V shed 0 bases and J shed 1 base, with 12 bases lying between them. This CDR3 has 16 amino acids.

The chain combines TRBV5-6 with TRBJ1-2; 8 bases line up with TRBD1. The germline CDR1 and CDR2 sequences are SGHDT and YYEEEE. The junction had 0 bases not matched to a gene; V was cut back by 1 base and J by 4 bases. This CDR3 is 13 amino acids long. Here the CDR3 DNA reads TGTGCCAGCAGCTTGCAGGGGGCCTATGGCTACACCTTC. It specifies CASSLQGAYGYTF.